The rows below give T cell receptor beta chains drawn from one sample of a study of cytomegalovirus exposure and HLA in healthy donors. Some clones are missing from TCRdb's copy, which holds only in-frame ones; the method was immunoSEQ multiplex PCR. The data contain roughly 120,000 clones, roughly 87% of them singletons. The sequencing input was PBMCs. All receptors derive from a young woman in good health and CMV-seronegative. Both conserved end residues are part of each CDR3. A D gene is named only where the DNA matches it firmly. Only part of the rows carry a size: once, few, many, or a class if the clone is expanded.

j_gene,abundance,d_gene,v_gene,CDR3aa,CDR3nt
TRBJ2-7,.,.,TRBV5-4,CASSQRTESYEQYF,TGTGCCAGCAGCCAGCGGACCGAGTCCTACGAGCAGTACTTC
TRBJ1-2,.,.,TRBV6-1,CASSLRWGLDNGYTF,TGTGCCAGCAGCCTGAGATGGGGGCTTGACAACGGCTACACCTTC
TRBJ1-2,.,TRBD1,TRBV5-1,CASSSDRVTSGYTF,TGCGCCAGCAGCTCGGACAGGGTAACGTCCGGCTACACCTTC
TRBJ2-1,once,.,TRBV7-3,CASSIPGGSYNEQFF,TGTGCCAGCAGCATCCCCGGGGGTAGCTACAATGAGCAGTTCTTC
TRBJ1-1,.,TRBD1,TRBV5-8,CASSWTGTGATEAFF,TGTGCCAGCAGCTGGACCGGGACAGGGGCTACTGAAGCTTTCTTT
TRBJ2-5,.,.,TRBV4-1,CASSQDRGSKETQYF,TGCGCCAGCAGCCAAGATAGGGGATCCAAAGAGACCCAGTACTTC
TRBJ1-5,.,TRBD1,TRBV30,CAWSATGGIQPQHF,TGTGCCTGGAGTGCGACAGGGGGAATTCAGCCCCAGCATTTT
TRBJ1-1,.,.,TRBV5-5,CASSLGHSNTEAFF,TGTGCCAGCAGTTTGGGACATTCGAACACTGAAGCTTTCTTT
TRBJ2-1,.,TRBD2,TRBV25-1,CASSRGLAIGSSYNEQFF,TGTGCCAGCAGTCGGGGACTAGCTATTGGAAGCTCCTACAATGAGCAGTTCTTC
TRBJ2-7,.,.,TRBV7-9,CASSLSPGLTSSYEQYF,TGTGCCAGCAGCTTATCCCCCGGACTGACTTCCTCCTACGAGCAGTACTTC
TRBJ2-3,.,.,TRBV6-5,CASSNLGGSTDTQYF,TGTGCCAGCAGTAATTTGGGCGGGAGCACAGATACGCAGTATTTT
TRBJ1-6,.,TRBD1,TRBV7-3,CASSLTGQGSYNSPLHF,TGTGCCAGCAGCTTAACAGGACAGGGCTCCTATAATTCACCCCTCCACTTT
TRBJ2-7,.,TRBD1,TRBV14,CASSHLRDSLYEQYF,TGTGCCAGCAGCCACCTCCGGGACAGTCTTTACGAGCAGTACTTC
TRBJ2-7,.,.,TRBV27,CASSFFSGQFYEQYF,TGTGCCAGCAGTTTCTTCTCTGGACAGTTCTACGAGCAGTACTTC
TRBJ1-1,few,TRBD1,TRBV9,CASSTRQGLNTEAFF,TGTGCCAGCAGTACCCGACAGGGATTGAACACTGAAGCTTTCTTT
TRBJ1-4,once,.,TRBV5-1,CASSLVGTNNEKLFF,TGCGCCAGCAGCTTGGTGGGGACAAATAATGAAAAACTGTTTTTT
TRBJ1-4,once,TRBD1,TRBV27,CASTTTTGAREKLFF,TGTGCCAGCACCACAACGACAGGGGCGCGTGAAAAACTGTTTTTT
TRBJ2-7,few,TRBD2,TRBV7-9,CASSLRISGGSHEQYF,TGTGCCAGCAGCTTACGAATTTCTGGCGGGAGCCACGAGCAGTACTTC
TRBJ2-7,.,.,TRBV28,CASSSPGHTYEQYF,TGTGCCAGCAGTTCTCCCGGACACACCTACGAGCAGTACTTC
TRBJ1-5,.,.,TRBV5-1,CASSLEGWDQPQHF,TGCGCCAGCAGCTTGGAGGGGTGGGATCAGCCCCAGCATTTT
TRBJ1-1,.,.,TRBV19,CASSNGLNTEAFF,TGTGCCAGTAGTAACGGTCTGAACACTGAAGCTTTCTTT
TRBJ1-2,.,.,TRBV7-2,CASSLGAGAGFGYTF,TGTGCCAGCAGCTTAGGGGCAGGGGCTGGGTTTGGCTACACCTTC
TRBJ2-7,once,.,TRBV2,CASSEEGYITYEQYF,TGTGCCAGCAGTGAGGAGGGATACATCACCTACGAGCAGTACTTC
TRBJ2-3,.,.,TRBV2,CASSPIAISTDTQYF,TGTGCCAGCAGTCCCATAGCGATTAGCACAGATACGCAGTATTTT
TRBJ2-7,.,TRBD1,TRBV15,CATSRDRDRVAEQYF,TGTGCCACCAGCAGAGATAGAGACAGGGTTGCCGAGCAGTACTTC
TRBJ2-1,.,TRBD2,TRBV7-6,CASSLALRAGGLNEQFF,TGTGCCAGCAGCTTAGCGCTAAGAGCGGGGGGGCTCAATGAGCAGTTCTTC
TRBJ2-3,.,TRBD2,TRBV27,CASSSTSGGAYTQYF,TGTGCCAGCAGTTCGACTAGCGGGGGGGCATATACGCAGTATTTT
TRBJ1-6,.,.,TRBV5-1,CASSLGRGAGSPLHF,TGCGCCAGCAGCTTGGGGAGGGGAGCAGGCTCACCCCTCCACTTT
TRBJ2-1,.,TRBD2,TRBV7-6,CASSGIAGESYNEQFF,TGTGCCAGCAGCGGGATAGCGGGAGAGTCCTACAATGAGCAGTTCTTC
TRBJ1-4,.,.,TRBV30,CAWKWQFNEKLFF,TGTGCCTGGAAATGGCAGTTTAATGAAAAACTGTTTTTT
TRBJ2-3,.,.,TRBV30,CAWRRGFGDTDTQYF,TGTGCCTGGAGAAGGGGGTTTGGGGACACAGATACGCAGTATTTT
TRBJ2-1,.,.,TRBV4-1,CASSQSRGYNEQFF,TGCGCCAGCAGCCAGAGCAGGGGTTACAATGAGCAGTTCTTC
TRBJ2-2,.,TRBD1,TRBV7-8,CASSSTGIGGELFF,TGTGCCAGCAGCTCGACAGGGATCGGCGGGGAGCTGTTTTTT
TRBJ1-6,.,TRBD1,TRBV4-1,CASTRHVGQGGLRNSPLHF,TGCGCCAGCACCCGACATGTAGGACAGGGAGGTCTTCGGAATTCACCCCTCCACTTT
TRBJ2-2,.,TRBD2,TRBV5-1,CASSLAGASGYTGELFF,TGCGCCAGCAGCTTGGCGGGAGCTAGCGGGTACACCGGGGAGCTGTTTTTT
TRBJ1-2,.,TRBD1,TRBV7-9,CASSSGTGNYGYTF,TGTGCCAGCAGCTCTGGGACAGGAAACTATGGCTACACCTTC
TRBJ2-5,.,TRBD1,TRBV6-5,CASSYRGRGGTQYF,TGTGCCAGCAGCTACAGGGGGCGAGGAGGGACCCAGTACTTC
TRBJ1-1,.,.,TRBV10-3,CAISDNPGWRGAFF,TGTGCCATCAGTGATAACCCGGGCTGGAGGGGAGCTTTCTTT
TRBJ2-7,.,.,TRBV4-1,CASSLIGGGDEQYF,TGCGCCAGCAGCCTGATTGGAGGGGGGGACGAGCAGTACTTC
TRBJ1-1,.,.,TRBV29-1,CSGTFTEAFF,TGCAGCGGGACTTTCACTGAAGCTTTCTTT
TRBJ2-2,.,.,TRBV6-4,CASSDRRDTGELFF,TGTGCCAGCAGTGACCGGAGGGACACCGGGGAGCTGTTTTTT
TRBJ2-2,.,.,TRBV6-4,CASSDGNGLFF,TGTGCCAGCAGTGACGGTAACGGGTTGTTTTTT
TRBJ1-1,.,.,TRBV28,CASRLPRGSTEAFF,TGTGCCAGCAGACTACCCAGGGGTAGCACTGAAGCTTTCTTT
TRBJ1-6,.,.,TRBV18,CASSPSPGLNSPLHF,TGTGCCAGCTCACCCTCGCCGGGACTTAATTCACCCCTCCACTTT
TRBJ2-2,.,TRBD2,TRBV4-3,CASSQVTSGKSSDTGELFF,TGCGCCAGCAGCCAAGTTACTAGCGGGAAATCATCGGACACCGGGGAGCTGTTTTTT
TRBJ2-1,few,TRBD2,TRBV5-6,CASSDLAGGPNEQFF,TGTGCCAGCAGCGATCTAGCGGGAGGGCCCAATGAGCAGTTCTTC
TRBJ1-1,.,.,TRBV7-9,CASSYGEGEAFF,TGTGCCAGCAGCTATGGAGAGGGAGAAGCTTTCTTT
TRBJ2-4,.,.,TRBV28,CASQDSLAKNIQYF,TGTGCCAGCCAGGACAGTCTAGCCAAAAACATTCAGTACTTC
TRBJ1-5,few,.,TRBV6-4,CASSDSAEGNQPQHF,TGTGCCAGCAGTGACTCGGCCGAGGGCAATCAGCCCCAGCATTTT
TRBJ1-1,.,.,TRBV20-1,CSARPEEEAFF,TGCAGTGCTAGGCCGGAGGAGGAAGCTTTCTTT
TRBJ2-1,few,.,TRBV19,CASSLAVDEQFF,TGTGCCAGTAGTTTAGCGGTCGATGAGCAGTTCTTC